This entry lists 14 T cell receptor beta chains sequenced from one sample in a study of T cell repertoires in ileal Crohn's disease. This table comes from immunoSEQ multiplex PCR, and its TCRdb copy is limited to in-frame clones, with some not included. Of over 13,000 clones listed, 80% are singletons. Sequencing used ileal tissue. The receptors come from an adult with Crohn's disease.

The rearrangement joins TRBV2 to TRBJ1-2; 8 bases are a match to TRBD1. This CDR3 has 16 amino acids. J lost 5 bases, V lost 4 bases, and 12 bases had no gene match. Germline-derived CDR1 and CDR2 are SNHLY and FYNNEI. The DNA for the CDR3 is TGTGCCAGCAGTGCTCTGGCGGGCCAGGGGGCATATGGCTACACCTTC. Translating it yields CASSALAGQGAYGYTF.

In its sample, this clone is medium-sized. This chain uses TRBV19 with TRBJ1-1; D gene ambiguous. There are 12 residues in the CDR3. V lost 1 base and J 8 bases, leaving 8 bases between the germline ends. Germline CDR1 reads LNHDA; CDR2 reads SQIVND (reference sequence). Written as DNA, the CDR3 is TGTGCCAGTAGTATAGGCGATGCGGAAGCTTTCTTT. Encoded protein: CASSIGDAEAFF.

J is TRBJ2-7 and V is TRBV5-4; D ambiguous. The germline V gene has CDR1 SGHNT and CDR2 YYREEE (reference sequence). CDR3 length equals 14 residues. The V and J ends lost 0 bases and 2 bases respectively, with 9 bases between them. DNA for the CDR3: TGTGCCAGCAGCTTGGCAGGAAGAACCTACGAGCAGTACTTC. It encodes CASSLAGRTYEQYF. The full variable domain, with the rest looked up from reference TRBV5-4 and TRBJ2-7, is ETGVTQSPTHLIKTRGQQVTLRCSSQSGHNTVSWYQQALGQGPQFIFQYYREEENGRGNFPPRFSGLQFPNYSSELNVNALELDDSALYLCASSLAGRTYEQYFGPGTRLTVT.

This chain joins TRBV5-1 and TRBJ2-7; 8 nucleotides match TRBD1. This CDR3 is built from 15 residues. V gave up 3 bases and J gave up 3 bases; unmatched junction bases: 8. Germline V gives CDR1 SGHRS, CDR2 YFSETQ. CDR3: CASSWGGQGGYEQYF. DNA for the CDR3: TGCGCCAGCAGCTGGGGAGGACAGGGTGGCTACGAGCAGTACTTC.

The chain uses TRBV4-1 and TRBJ1-3; tentatively, D is TRBD1 (6 bases). This CDR3 is built from 17 residues. Germline loops: CDR1 MGHRA, CDR2 YSYEKL. V lost 0 bases, J lost 1 base, and 13 bases lay in between. Written as DNA, the CDR3 is TGCGCCAGCAGCCAAGATGGGAGGGGGGGATCTGGAAACACCATATATTTT. Translated, it gives CASSQDGRGGSGNTIYF.

The J gene is TRBJ2-3, the V gene TRBV29-1, with D possibly being TRBD1 (5 bases). Germline lookup yields CDR1 SQVTM and CDR2 ANQGSEA. The CDR3 has 13 residues. Trimming removed 1 base from V and 3 bases from J, with 8 bases in between. CDR3 amino acids: CSVEGTTTDTQYF. The CDR3 nucleotides are TGCAGCGTTGAAGGGACAACGACAGATACGCAGTATTTT.

The chain couples TRBV28 to TRBJ2-5; TRBD1 agrees at 9 bases. The CDR3 is 15 amino acids. The V gene end was trimmed by 6 bases and the J gene end by 5 bases; junction bases not matched to a gene: 10. CDR1 is MDHEN and CDR2 is SYDVKM in the germline V gene. The DNA for the CDR3 is TGTGCCAGCAGCTCTCCGGGACAGGGATCGGAGACCCAGTACTTC. As protein: CASSSPGQGSETQYF.

V is TRBV6-5 and J is TRBJ2-7, with 8 bases fitting TRBD2. The junction had 8 bases not matched to a gene; V was cut back by 8 bases and J by 5 bases. The CDR3 sequence is 13 residues long. Looked up from germline, CDR1 is MNHEY and CDR2 is SVGAGI. This CDR3 reads CASLTPGGNEQYF. The CDR3 region has the DNA TGTGCCAGCTTAACTCCGGGAGGGAACGAGCAGTACTTC.

The chain recombines TRBV4-3 with TRBJ1-4, with TRBD1 matching 9 bases. CDR3 length: 16 residues. J lost 8 bases, V lost 7 bases, and 14 bases had no gene match. Germline values: CDR1 LGHNA, CDR2 YSLEER. The CDR3 protein is CASTPNLGDRDEKLFF. The CDR3 DNA follows: TGCGCCAGCACCCCTAACTTAGGGGACAGGGACGAAAAACTGTTTTTT.

The sample holds one count of this clone. The chain carries TRBV7-9 and TRBJ2-3; D is uncertain. Looked up from germline, CDR1 is SEHNR and CDR2 is FQNEAQ (reference sequence). V lost 5 bases to trimming and J lost 1 base, with 13 bases between them. CDR3 size: 15 residues. CDR3 sequence reads: CASSRSWQGTDTQYF. DNA for the CDR3: TGTGCCAGCAGCCGATCGTGGCAAGGCACAGATACGCAGTATTTT.

The gene calls are TRBV6-5 and TRBJ1-5, with a possible D match to TRBD1 (6 bases). In germline, CDR1 is MNHEY, CDR2 SVGAGI. Trimming shortened V by 6 bases and J by 0 bases, and 12 bases separated the two germline ends. CDR3 length equals 15 residues. The CDR3 is CASSPTGDSNQPQHF. In nucleotides, the CDR3 is TGTGCCAGCAGCCCGACAGGTGATAGCAATCAGCCCCAGCATTTT.

The chain has TRBV19 and TRBJ1-1; D is possibly TRBD1 (5 bases). Looked up from germline, CDR1 is LNHDA and CDR2 is SQIVND (reference sequence). Deletions cut 8 bases from V and 4 bases from J, with 23 bases between. CDR3 length: 16 amino acids. CDR3: CASGTIRGLTSTEAFF. The CDR3 region has the DNA TGTGCCAGTGGAACGATCCGGGGGTTGACTTCCACTGAAGCTTTCTTT. Together with reference TRBV19 and TRBJ1-1, the CDR3 gives the full variable domain: DGGITQSPKYLFRKEGQNVTLSCEQNLNHDAMYWYRQDPGQGLRLIYYSQIVNDFQKGDIAEGYSVSREKKESFPLTVTSAQKNPTAFYLCASGTIRGLTSTEAFFGQGTRLTVV.

The J gene is TRBJ2-1, the V gene TRBV5-4; TRBD2 agrees at 9 bases. CDR3 length equals 17 residues. The ends lost 4 bases at V and 2 bases at J; junction bases unmatched: 10. Germline CDR1 is SGHNT and CDR2 is YYREEE (reference sequence). This CDR3 reads CASSPRASGTTYNEQFF. The CDR3 DNA follows: TGTGCCAGCAGCCCGAGGGCTAGCGGGACCACCTACAATGAGCAGTTCTTC.

The chain couples TRBV5-1 to TRBJ1-4; TRBD1 might be the D (6 bases). Trimming shortened V by 2 bases and J by 6 bases, and 11 bases separated the two germline ends. The germline V gene encodes CDR1 SGHRS and CDR2 YFSETQ. This CDR3 has 14 residues. CDR3 sequence reads: CASSLQGSDEKLFF. The CDR3 DNA follows: TGCGCCAGCAGCTTACAGGGATCTGATGAAAAACTGTTTTTT.